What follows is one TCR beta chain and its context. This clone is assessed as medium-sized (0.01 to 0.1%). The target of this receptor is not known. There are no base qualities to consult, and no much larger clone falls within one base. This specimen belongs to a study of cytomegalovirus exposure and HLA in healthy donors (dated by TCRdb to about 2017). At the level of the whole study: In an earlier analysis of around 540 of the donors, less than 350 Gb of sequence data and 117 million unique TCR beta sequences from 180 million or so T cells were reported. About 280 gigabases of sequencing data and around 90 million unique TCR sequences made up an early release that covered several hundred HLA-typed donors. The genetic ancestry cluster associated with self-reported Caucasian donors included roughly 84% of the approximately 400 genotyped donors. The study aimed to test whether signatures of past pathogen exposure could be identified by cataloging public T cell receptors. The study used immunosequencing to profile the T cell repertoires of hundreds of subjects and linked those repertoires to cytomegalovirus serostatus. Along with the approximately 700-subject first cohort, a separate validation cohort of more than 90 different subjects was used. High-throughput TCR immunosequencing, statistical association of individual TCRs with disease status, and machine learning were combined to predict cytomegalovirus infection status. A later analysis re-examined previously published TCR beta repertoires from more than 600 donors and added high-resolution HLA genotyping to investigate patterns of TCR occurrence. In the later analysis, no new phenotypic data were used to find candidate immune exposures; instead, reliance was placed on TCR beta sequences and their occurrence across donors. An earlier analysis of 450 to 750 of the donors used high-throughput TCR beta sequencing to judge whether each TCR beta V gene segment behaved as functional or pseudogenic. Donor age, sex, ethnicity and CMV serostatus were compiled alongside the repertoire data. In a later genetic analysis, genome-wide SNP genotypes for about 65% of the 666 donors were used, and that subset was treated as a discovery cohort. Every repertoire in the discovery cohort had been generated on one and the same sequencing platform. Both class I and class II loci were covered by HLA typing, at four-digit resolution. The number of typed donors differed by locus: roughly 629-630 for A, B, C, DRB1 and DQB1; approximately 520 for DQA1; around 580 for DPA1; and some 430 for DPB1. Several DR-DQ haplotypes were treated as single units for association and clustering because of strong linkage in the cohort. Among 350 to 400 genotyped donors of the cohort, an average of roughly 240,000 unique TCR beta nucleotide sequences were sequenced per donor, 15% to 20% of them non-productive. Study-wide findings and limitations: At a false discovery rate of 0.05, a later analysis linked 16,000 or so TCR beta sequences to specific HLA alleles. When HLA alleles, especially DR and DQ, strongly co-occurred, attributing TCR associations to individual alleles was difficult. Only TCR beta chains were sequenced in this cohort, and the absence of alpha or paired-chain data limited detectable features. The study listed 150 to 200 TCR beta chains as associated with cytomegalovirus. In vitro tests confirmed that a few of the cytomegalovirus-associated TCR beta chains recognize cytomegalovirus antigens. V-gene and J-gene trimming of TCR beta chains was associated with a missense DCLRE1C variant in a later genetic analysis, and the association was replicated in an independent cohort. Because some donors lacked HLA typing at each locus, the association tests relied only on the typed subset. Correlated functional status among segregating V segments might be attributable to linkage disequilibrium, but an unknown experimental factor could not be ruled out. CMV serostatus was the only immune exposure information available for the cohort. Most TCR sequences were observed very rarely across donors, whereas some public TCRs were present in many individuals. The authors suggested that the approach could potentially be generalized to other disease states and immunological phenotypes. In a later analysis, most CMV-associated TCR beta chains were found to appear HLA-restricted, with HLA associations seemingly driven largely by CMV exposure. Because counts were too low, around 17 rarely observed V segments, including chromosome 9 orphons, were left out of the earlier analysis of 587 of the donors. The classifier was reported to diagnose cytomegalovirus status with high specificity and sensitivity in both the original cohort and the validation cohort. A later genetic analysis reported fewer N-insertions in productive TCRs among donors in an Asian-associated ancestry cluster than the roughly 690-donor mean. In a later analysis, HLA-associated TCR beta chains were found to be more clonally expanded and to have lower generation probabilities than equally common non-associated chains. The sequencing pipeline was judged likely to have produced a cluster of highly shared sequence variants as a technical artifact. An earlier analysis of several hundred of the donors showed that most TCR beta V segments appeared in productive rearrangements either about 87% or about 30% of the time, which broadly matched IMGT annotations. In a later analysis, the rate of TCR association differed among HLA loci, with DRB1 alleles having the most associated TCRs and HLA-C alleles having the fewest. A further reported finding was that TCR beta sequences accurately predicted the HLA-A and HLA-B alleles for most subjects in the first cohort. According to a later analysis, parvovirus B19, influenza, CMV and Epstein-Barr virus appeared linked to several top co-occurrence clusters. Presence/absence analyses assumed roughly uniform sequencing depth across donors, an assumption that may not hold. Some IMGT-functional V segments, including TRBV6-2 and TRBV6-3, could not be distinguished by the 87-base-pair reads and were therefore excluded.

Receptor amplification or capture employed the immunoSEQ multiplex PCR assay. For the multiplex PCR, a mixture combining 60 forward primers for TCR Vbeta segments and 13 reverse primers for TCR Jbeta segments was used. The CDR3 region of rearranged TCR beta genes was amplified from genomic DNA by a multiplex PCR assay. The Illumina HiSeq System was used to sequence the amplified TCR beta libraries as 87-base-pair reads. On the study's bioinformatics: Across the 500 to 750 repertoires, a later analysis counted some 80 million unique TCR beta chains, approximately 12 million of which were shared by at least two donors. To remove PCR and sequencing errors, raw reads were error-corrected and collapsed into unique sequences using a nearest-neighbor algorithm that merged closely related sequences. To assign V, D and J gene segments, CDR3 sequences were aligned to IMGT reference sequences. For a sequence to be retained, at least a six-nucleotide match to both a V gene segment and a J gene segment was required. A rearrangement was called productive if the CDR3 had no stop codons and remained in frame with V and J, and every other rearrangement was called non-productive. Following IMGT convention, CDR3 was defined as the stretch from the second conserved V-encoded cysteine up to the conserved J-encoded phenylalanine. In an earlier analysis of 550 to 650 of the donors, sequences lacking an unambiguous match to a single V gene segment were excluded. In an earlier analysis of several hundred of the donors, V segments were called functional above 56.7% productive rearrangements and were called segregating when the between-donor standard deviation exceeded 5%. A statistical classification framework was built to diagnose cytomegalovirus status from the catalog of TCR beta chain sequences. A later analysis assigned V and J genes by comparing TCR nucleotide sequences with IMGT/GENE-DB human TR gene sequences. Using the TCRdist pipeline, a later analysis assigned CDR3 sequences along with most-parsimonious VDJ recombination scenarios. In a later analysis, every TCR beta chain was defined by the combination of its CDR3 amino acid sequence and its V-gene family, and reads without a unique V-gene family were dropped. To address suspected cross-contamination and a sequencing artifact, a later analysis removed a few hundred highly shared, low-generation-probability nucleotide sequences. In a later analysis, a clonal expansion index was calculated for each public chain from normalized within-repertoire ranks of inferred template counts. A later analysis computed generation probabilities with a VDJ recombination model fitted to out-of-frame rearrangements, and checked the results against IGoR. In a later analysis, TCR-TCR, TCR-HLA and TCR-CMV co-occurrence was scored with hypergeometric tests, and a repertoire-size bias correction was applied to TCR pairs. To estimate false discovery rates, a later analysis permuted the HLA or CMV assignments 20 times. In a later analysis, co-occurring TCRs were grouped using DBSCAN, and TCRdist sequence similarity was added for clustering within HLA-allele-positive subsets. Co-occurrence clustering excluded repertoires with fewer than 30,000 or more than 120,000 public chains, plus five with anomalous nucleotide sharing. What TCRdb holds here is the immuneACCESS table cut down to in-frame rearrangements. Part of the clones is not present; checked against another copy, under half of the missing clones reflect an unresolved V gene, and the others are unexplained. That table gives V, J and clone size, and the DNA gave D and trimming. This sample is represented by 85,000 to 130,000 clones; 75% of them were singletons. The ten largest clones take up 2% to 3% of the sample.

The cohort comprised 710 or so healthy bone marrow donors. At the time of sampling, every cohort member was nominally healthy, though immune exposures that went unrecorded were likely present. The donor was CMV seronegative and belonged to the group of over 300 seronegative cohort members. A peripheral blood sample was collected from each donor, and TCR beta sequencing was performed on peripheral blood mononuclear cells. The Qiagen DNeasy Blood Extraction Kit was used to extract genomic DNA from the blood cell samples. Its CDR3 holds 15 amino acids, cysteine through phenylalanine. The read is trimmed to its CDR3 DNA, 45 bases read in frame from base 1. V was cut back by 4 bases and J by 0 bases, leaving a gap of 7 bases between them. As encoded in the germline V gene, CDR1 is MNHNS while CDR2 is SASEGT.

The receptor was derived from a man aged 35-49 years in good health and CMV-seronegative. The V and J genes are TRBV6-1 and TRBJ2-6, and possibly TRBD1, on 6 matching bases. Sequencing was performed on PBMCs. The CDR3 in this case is CASSGDISGANVLTF. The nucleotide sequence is TGTGCCAGCAGTGGGGACATCTCTGGGGCCAACGTCCTGACTTTC.